This T cell receptor beta chain is drawn from a study of CD8 T cells in Susac syndrome. RNA was extracted with the RNeasy kit, and a quantity of roughly 0.5 to 1 ug was reverse transcribed using random hexamers. The authors amplified TCR beta CDR3 across 54 Vbeta and 13 Jbeta using immunoSEQ multiplex PCR. MiXCR, run by TCRdb on the immunoSEQ multiplex PCR reads, gives a single entry per CDR3 protein. The sample records about 110,000 distinct CDR3 sequences, roughly 94% being singletons. TEMRA cells underwent FACS enrichment and CD8+ and CD4+ T cells underwent negative isolation. This sequence originates from a human donor with Susac syndrome. Specimen: CD8+ T cells from PBMCs.

In DNA, the CDR3 is TGTGCCAGCAGCAGGACGGGGGGACCCACAGATACGCAGTATTTT. It is translated as CASSRTGGPTDTQYF. The chain combines TRBV7-6 with TRBJ2-3; 7 bases match TRBD2. With 5 bases clipped from V and 2 bases from J, the junction kept 7 bases outside the gene matches. CDR3 length: 15 residues. CDR1 SGHVS and CDR2 FNYEAQ come from the germline V gene.